These 9 T cell receptor beta chains were all obtained from the same sample, sequenced in a study of shared clonotypes between healthy human individuals. Profiled with immunoSEQ multiplex PCR; TCRdb holds only in-frame clones, not every one. The sample shows 300,000 to 400,000 clones, around 90% of them seen only once. The sequenced material came from memory CD8+ T cells sorted from blood. Documented subset: CD45RO+ cells pooled with CCR7-negative TemRA cells. These receptors were taken from a young man in good health.

Details on this clone: Mismatch with germline at one junction end may stem from a read error. The chain has TRBV6-6 and TRBJ2-7; D may be TRBD1 or TRBD2 (6 bases each). The CDR3 covers 15 residues. Germline values: CDR1 MNHNY, CDR2 SVGAGI (reference sequence). The CDR3 protein is CATSGGPEISYEQYF. CDR3 DNA: TGTGCCACCAGTGGGGGGCCCGAAATCTCCTACGAGCAGTACTTC.

The rearrangement links TRBV10-3 to TRBJ1-6; 9 bases map to TRBD1. CDR3 length: 15 residues. CDR1 and CDR2 from the germline V gene are ENHRY and SYGVKD. V lost 11 bases, J lost 7 bases, and 12 bases stayed unmatched. The CDR3 nucleotides are TGTGCCTCGAACCCGGGACAGGGTACCAATTCACCCCTCCACTTT. Its translation: CASNPGQGTNSPLHF.

The V and J genes are TRBV11-2 and TRBJ2-7; D is uncertain. The ends were cut back, 8 bases at V and 7 bases at J, with 18 bases in the middle. The CDR3 consists of 13 residues. In germline, CDR1 is SGHAT, CDR2 FQNNGV. The CDR3, as DNA: TGTGCCAGCGCATGGACCTCAAGCCCGGAGCAGTACTTC. This encodes CASAWTSSPEQYF.

The chain couples TRBV5-5 to TRBJ1-5; D gene ambiguous. The CDR3 totals 15 residues. V was shortened by 2 bases and J by 6 bases, with 15 bases between the two germline ends. The germline V gene encodes CDR1 SGHKS and CDR2 YYEKEE (reference sequence). The chain's CDR3 is CASSLRGGKCQPQHF. The CDR3 bases are TGTGCCAGCAGCTTACGAGGAGGGAAGTGTCAGCCCCAGCATTTT. Combining the CDR3 with reference TRBV5-5 and TRBJ1-5 gives the whole variable domain DAGVTQSPTHLIKTRGQQVTLRCSPISGHKSVSWYQQVLGQGPQFIFQYYEKEERGRGNFPDRFSARQFPNYSSELNVNALLLGDSALYLCASSLRGGKCQPQHFGDGTRLSIL.

The rearrangement uses TRBV9 and TRBJ2-5, with unresolved D. Germline loops: CDR1 SGDLS, CDR2 YYNGEE. CDR3 size: 11 residues. V was trimmed by 4 bases and J by 4 bases, leaving 5 bases between them. The CDR3: CASSHGETQYF. The CDR3, as DNA: TGTGCCAGCAGCCATGGAGAGACCCAGTACTTC.

This rearrangement joins TRBV28 to TRBJ1-2, with D unclear. This CDR3 is built from 14 residues. The V end lost 2 bases, the J end lost 2 bases, and 9 bases lay between the germline ends. Germline V gene lookup returns CDR1 MDHEN and CDR2 SYDVKM. The DNA for the CDR3 is TGTGCCAGCAGTTTAGGGAAGAGGAACTATGGCTACACCTTC. Translating it yields CASSLGKRNYGYTF.

This rearrangement joins TRBV11-2 to TRBJ2-2, with unresolved D. V was clipped by 2 bases and J by 1 base, with 5 bases between them. The CDR3 extends over 14 amino acids. Germline V gene lookup returns CDR1 SGHAT and CDR2 FQNNGV. This CDR3 is CASSLMVNTGELFF. The CDR3 bases are TGTGCCAGCAGCTTAATGGTGAACACCGGGGAGCTGTTTTTT.

Here the CDR3 DNA reads TGTGCCAGCAGTGAAGGGGGCAGGGGGCTGGGAGAGACCCAGTACTTC. This sequence encodes CASSEGGRGLGETQYF. The gene calls are TRBV2 and TRBJ2-5; 8 positions agree with TRBD1. Losses at the gene ends were 1 base for V and 4 bases for J; bases not matched to a gene: 8. The germline gives CDR1 SNHLY, CDR2 FYNNEI. The CDR3 runs 16 residues. Supplemented by reference TRBV2 and TRBJ2-5, the full variable domain reads EPEVTQTPSHQVTQMGQEVILRCVPISNHLYFYWYRQILGQKVEFLVSFYNNEISEKSEIFDDQFSVERPDGSNFTLKIRSTKLEDSAMYFCASSEGGRGLGETQYFGPGTRLLVL.

CDR3 region: CASSLNWGGYEQYF. The CDR3 DNA reads as TGTGCCAGCAGTTTAAATTGGGGGGGATACGAGCAGTACTTC. The chain uses TRBV27 and TRBJ2-7, with 7 bases that match TRBD2. Germline values: CDR1 MNHEY, CDR2 SMNVEV (reference sequence). Trimming removed 2 bases from V and 4 bases from J; junction bases left unmatched: 5. The CDR3 length is 14 residues.